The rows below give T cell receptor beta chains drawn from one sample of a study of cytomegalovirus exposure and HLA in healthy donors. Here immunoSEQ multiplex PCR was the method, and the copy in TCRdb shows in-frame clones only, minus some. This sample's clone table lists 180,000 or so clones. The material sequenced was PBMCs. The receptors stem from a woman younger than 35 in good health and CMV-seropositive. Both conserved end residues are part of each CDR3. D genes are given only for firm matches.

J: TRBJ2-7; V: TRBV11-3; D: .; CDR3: CASRFDTYEQYF
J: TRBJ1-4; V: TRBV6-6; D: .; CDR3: CASSRTALLTEKLFF
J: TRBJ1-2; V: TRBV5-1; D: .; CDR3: CASSLEPLGGYTF
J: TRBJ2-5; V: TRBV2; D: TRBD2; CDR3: CASSGASGRGETQYF
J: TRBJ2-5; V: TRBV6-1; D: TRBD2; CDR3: CASSGLGPKTQYF
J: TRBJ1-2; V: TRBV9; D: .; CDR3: CASTPAGTNYGYTF
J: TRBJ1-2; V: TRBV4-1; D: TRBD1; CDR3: CASSQALRTGEYGYTF
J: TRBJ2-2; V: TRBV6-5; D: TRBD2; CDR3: CASSLSGLNTGELFF
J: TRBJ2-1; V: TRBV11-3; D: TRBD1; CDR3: CASRPRDSYNEQFF
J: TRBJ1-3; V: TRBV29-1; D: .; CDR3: CSVGRDPNSGNTIYF
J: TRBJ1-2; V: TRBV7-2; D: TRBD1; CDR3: CASSNWDRVYGYTF
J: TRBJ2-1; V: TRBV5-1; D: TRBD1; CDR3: CASSATGQGINEQFF
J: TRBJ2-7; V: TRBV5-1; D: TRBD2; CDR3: CASSLGLAGSGVYEQYF
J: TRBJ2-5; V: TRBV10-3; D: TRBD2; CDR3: CATGLAGAATQYF
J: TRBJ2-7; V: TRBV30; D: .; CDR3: CAWSVPGDTYEQYF
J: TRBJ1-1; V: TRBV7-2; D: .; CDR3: CASSLGVEAFF
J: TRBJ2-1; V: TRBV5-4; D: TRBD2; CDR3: CASSSGTSGYNEQFF
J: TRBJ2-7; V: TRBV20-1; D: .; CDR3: CSARRSYEQYF
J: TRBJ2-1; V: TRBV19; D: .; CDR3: CASSIGRFSYEQFF
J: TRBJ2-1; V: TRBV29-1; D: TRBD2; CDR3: CSVEGWSGRYNEQFF
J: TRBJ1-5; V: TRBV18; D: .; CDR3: CASSPSWGRDQPQHF
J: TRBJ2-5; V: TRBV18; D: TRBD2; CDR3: CASSPALSSGRAQETQYF
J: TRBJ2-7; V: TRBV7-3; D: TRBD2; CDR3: CASSLWRGSSYEQYF
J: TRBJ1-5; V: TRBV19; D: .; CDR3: CASRYEGVSNQPQHF
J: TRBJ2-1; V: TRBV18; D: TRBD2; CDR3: CASSPPGLANEQFF
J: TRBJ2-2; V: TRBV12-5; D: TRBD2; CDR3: CASGFSTARTSGHTGELFF
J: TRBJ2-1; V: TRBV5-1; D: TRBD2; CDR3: CASSLGTSGSGGTYNEQFF
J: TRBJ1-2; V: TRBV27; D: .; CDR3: CASRYNPGYGYTF
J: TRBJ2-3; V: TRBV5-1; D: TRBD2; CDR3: CASSGFSGTDTQYF
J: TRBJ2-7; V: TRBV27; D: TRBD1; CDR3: CASSSGGVHRGRWDSEQYF
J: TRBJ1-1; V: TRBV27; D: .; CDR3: CASRFRQNTEAFF
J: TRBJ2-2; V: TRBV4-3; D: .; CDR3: CASSQDGGYGELFF
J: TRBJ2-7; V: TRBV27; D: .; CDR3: CASSGGDEQYF
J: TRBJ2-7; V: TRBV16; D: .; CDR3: CASSQFSSEQYF
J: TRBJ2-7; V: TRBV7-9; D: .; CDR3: CASSSQQGSYEQYF
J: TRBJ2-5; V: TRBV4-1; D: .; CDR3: CASSQERDFQETQYF
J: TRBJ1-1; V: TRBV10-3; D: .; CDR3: CAISEVLGGTEAFF
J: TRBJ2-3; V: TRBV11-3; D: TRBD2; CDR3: CASSPVAGASTDTQYF
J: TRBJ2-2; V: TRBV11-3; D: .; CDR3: CASSLGQHGELFF
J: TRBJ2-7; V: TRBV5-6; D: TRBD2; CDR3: CASSLDGRSYEQYF
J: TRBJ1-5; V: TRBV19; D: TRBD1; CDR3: CASSIVRDRVQPQHF
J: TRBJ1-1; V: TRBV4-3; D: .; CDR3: CASSQDQGPGGFF
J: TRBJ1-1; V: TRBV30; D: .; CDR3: CAWSRSGTEAFF
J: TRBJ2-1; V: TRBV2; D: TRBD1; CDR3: CASSPLGQGAIF
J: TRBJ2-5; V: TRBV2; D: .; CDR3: CATKDSPSRETQYF
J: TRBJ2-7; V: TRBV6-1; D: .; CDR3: CASSSWAAYYEQYF
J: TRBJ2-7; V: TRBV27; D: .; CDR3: CASSLGGHRLNSEQYF
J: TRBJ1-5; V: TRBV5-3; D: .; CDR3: CARSLGSGATQPQHF
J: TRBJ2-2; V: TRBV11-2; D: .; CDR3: CASSLGGAGELFF
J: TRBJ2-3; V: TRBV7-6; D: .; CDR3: CASSSTDTQYF
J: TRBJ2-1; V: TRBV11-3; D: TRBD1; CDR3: CASSPGTAWYSGGYNEQFF
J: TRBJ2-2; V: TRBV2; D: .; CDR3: CASKAGANTGELFF
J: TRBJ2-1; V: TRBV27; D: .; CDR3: CASSLTAGNSYNEQFF
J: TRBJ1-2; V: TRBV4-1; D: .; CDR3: CASSQDLRGQGYTF